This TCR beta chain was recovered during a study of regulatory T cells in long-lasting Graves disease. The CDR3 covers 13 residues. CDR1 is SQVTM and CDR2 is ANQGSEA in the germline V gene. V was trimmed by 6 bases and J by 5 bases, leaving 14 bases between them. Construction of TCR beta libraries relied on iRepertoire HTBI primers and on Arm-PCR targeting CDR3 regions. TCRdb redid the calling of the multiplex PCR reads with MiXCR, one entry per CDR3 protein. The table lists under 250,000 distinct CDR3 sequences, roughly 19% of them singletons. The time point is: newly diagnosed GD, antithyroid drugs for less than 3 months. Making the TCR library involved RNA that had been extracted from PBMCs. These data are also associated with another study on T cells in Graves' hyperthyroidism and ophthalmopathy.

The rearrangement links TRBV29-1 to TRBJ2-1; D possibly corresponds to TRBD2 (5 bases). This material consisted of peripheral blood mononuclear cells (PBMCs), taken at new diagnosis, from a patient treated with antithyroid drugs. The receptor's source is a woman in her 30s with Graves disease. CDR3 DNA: TGCAGCGTGGATTACTCTAGCAACAATGAGCAGTTCTTC. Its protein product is CSVDYSSNNEQFF.